This T cell receptor (beta chain) was captured by sequencing in a study of identical twins. Germline values: CDR1 SGHTA, CDR2 FQGNSA. V lost 5 bases and J lost 4; bases outside the gene matches: 8. This CDR3 spans 14 amino acids. Through template switching, a universal primer site was introduced, and the cDNA contained unique molecular identifiers. One entry per CDR3 protein results from TCRdb running MiXCR on the 5' RACE reads. The sample has 1,800,000 or so distinct CDR3 sequences; 25% to 35% are singletons. The source of this sequence is a newborn girl in good health. Sequencing input: cord blood. The rearrangement links TRBV7-2 to TRBJ2-7; the match to TRBD2 covers 7 bases. The CDR3 nucleotides read TGTGCCAGCAGCCCCAGCGGGAATGGATACGAGCAGTACTTC. This codes for CASSPSGNGYEQYF.